These 9 T cell receptor beta chains originate from one sample sequenced in a study of T-cell reconstitution after alpha-beta-depleted transplantation in children. Unique molecular identifiers featured in how the TCRbeta library was prepared. A single record per CDR3 protein comes from TCRdb applying MiXCR to the PCR reads. The sample holds more than 200,000 distinct CDR3 sequences, 9.7% seen once. This specimen consisted of PBMCs from the stem cell graft donor, obtained from the stem cell graft. The receptors originated from a human donor who donated a stem cell graft to a child with SCID.

This clonotype was detected ten times or more. V usage is TRBV7-6 and J usage is TRBJ2-5; 8 bases are a match to TRBD1. V trimming: 3 bases; J trimming: 4 bases; junction bases outside the gene matches: 7. Germline V gene data show CDR1 as SGHVS and CDR2 as FNYEAQ. The CDR3 runs to 15 residues. CDR3 amino acids: CASSLRDRGPETQYF. DNA of the CDR3: TGTGCCAGCAGCTTGCGAGACAGGGGCCCAGAGACCCAGTACTTC. Variable domain in full (rest from reference TRBV7-6 and TRBJ2-5): GAGVSQSPRYKVTKRGQDVALRCDPISGHVSLYWYRQALGQGPEFLTYFNYEAQQDKSGLPNDRFSAERPEGSISTLTIQRTEQRDSAMYRCASSLRDRGPETQYFGPGTRLLVL.

This clonotype has at least ten counts. This chain joins TRBV10-3 and TRBJ2-3; possible D gene TRBD2, 6 bases. The V gene lost 10 bases and the J gene lost 2 bases, with 13 bases spanning the gap. The CDR3 loop spans 13 amino acids. From germline, CDR1 is ENHRY and CDR2 SYGVKD. The CDR3: CASGLSTTDTQYF. CDR3 bases: TGTGCCAGCGGACTATCAACCACAGATACGCAGTATTTT.

This clonotype occurred many times. V usage is TRBV10-3 and J usage is TRBJ2-1, with TRBD1 matching 7 bases. The CDR3 contains 14 residues. From germline, CDR1 is ENHRY and CDR2 SYGVKD. Germline trimming cut 10 bases from V and 0 bases from J; bases unmatched to any gene: 6. As DNA, the CDR3 is TGTGCCACCCAACAGGGGAGCTCCTACAATGAGCAGTTCTTC. Its translation is CATQQGSSYNEQFF.

This clonotype occurred many times. This rearrangement joins TRBV7-2 to TRBJ1-5; 7 bases match TRBD1. The CDR3 contains 15 residues. J gave up 2 bases and V 5 bases, and 6 bases lay outside the gene matches. Germline V gene lookup returns CDR1 SGHTA and CDR2 FQGNSA. The CDR3 DNA reads TGTGCCAGCAGCCTTCGACAGGGCGGCAATCAGCCCCAGCATTTT. Residues: CASSLRQGGNQPQHF.

This clonotype was detected many times. This chain connects TRBV15 to TRBJ2-1; the match to TRBD2 covers 10 bases. Germline CDR1 reads LNHNV; CDR2 reads YYDKDF (reference sequence). V lost 1 base and J lost 3; bases outside the gene matches: 9. This CDR3 has 18 amino acids. For the CDR3, the DNA is TGTGCCACCAGCAGAGCCCACCTCTTAGCGGGGGGCTACAATGAGCAGTTCTTC. Translation: CATSRAHLLAGGYNEQFF. Combining the CDR3 with reference TRBV15 and TRBJ2-1 gives the whole variable domain DAMVIQNPRYQVTQFGKPVTLSCSQTLNHNVMYWYQQKSSQAPKLLFHYYDKDFNNEADTPDNFQSRRPNTSFCFLDIRSPGLGDTAMYLCATSRAHLLAGGYNEQFFGPGTRLTVL.

At least ten counts were recorded for this clonotype. This chain connects TRBV27 to TRBJ2-5; D may be TRBD1 or TRBD2 (5 bases each). With 9 bases removed from V and 10 bases from J, the gap between germline ends came to 27 bases. This CDR3 region has 15 residues. Germline CDR1 is MNHEY and CDR2 is SMNVEV (reference sequence). CDR3 region: CASPHYRDASGSQYF. The CDR3 region has the DNA TGTGCCAGTCCACACTACCGGGACGCCTCGGGTAGCCAGTACTTC.

Points on this clonotype: A read error is possible here, since a much larger clone lies one base away. CDR3 sequence: CASSSTTSGLYEQCF. The CDR3, as DNA: TGCGCCAGCAGCTCCACGACTAGCGGACTCTACGAGCAGTGCTTC. This chain joins TRBV5-1 and TRBJ2-7; 9 nucleotides agree with TRBD2. The CDR3 has 15 residues. Per germline, CDR1 SGHRS and CDR2 YFSETQ.

This clonotype was picked up many times. The chain combines TRBV12-3 or TRBV12-4 with TRBJ1-2; the D gene is possibly TRBD1 (6 bases). CDR3 length: 16 amino acids. V lost 4 bases, J lost 2 bases, and 17 bases lay in between. The CDR3 protein is CASSWGAGGANYGYTF. CDR3 nucleotide sequence: TGTGCCAGCAGTTGGGGGGCGGGAGGGGCCAACTATGGCTACACCTTC.

This clonotype showed up many times. This chain uses TRBV15 with TRBJ1-6; maybe TRBD1 (5 bases). CDR1 is LNHNV and CDR2 is YYDKDF in the germline V gene (reference sequence). The CDR3 spans 16 residues. Trimming removed 5 bases from V and 2 bases from J, with 13 bases in between. The CDR3 region is CATSLPGEAYNSPLHF. Here the CDR3 DNA reads TGTGCCACCAGCCTCCCGGGGGAAGCCTATAATTCACCCCTCCACTTT.